Listed below are T cell receptor beta chains from one sample, sequenced in a study of OX40 agonist ivuxolimab in advanced cancers. Some clones are missing from TCRdb's copy, which holds only in-frame ones; the method was immunoSEQ multiplex PCR. The repertoire holds roughly 49,000 clones, around nine tenths seen once, with about 9.4% in the top ten. The sample consisted of CD4+ or CD8+ T cells sorted from blood, taken in a trial of the OX40 agonist ivuxolimab. Source of these receptors: an adult with an advanced solid tumor such as melanoma, head and neck, liver or kidney cancer. Both conserved end residues are part of each CDR3. Fields, in order: V gene, D gene, clone size, J gene, CDR3 DNA, CDR3 protein. A D gene is named only where the DNA matches it firmly. Clone size is not always given. Where it is, it says once, few, many or a class for expanded clones.

V: TRBV6-5; D: TRBD2; size: NA; J: TRBJ2-1; DNA: TGTGCCAGCAGTTATGGCGGGAGCCTTTACAATGAGCAGTTCTTC; CDR3: CASSYGGSLYNEQFF
V: TRBV6-1; D: NA; size: NA; J: TRBJ1-1; DNA: TGTGCCAGCAATAGGGACCCGGGTCCCGCTTTCTTT; CDR3: CASNRDPGPAFF
V: TRBV4-3; D: TRBD1; size: NA; J: TRBJ1-6; DNA: TGCGCCAGCAGCCGATACCCCGGGGGACAGGGGATTTCACCCCTCCACTTT; CDR3: CASSRYPGGQGISPLHF
V: TRBV6-5; D: TRBD1; size: NA; J: TRBJ2-5; DNA: TGTGCCAGCAGTTCCACTCCCACAGGGGCCGAGACCCAGTACTTC; CDR3: CASSSTPTGAETQYF
V: TRBV27; D: TRBD1; size: NA; J: TRBJ1-2; DNA: TGTGCCAGCACCACAGGGGGAGTAGGCTACACCTTC; CDR3: CASTTGGVGYTF
V: TRBV6-6; D: NA; size: NA; J: TRBJ2-7; DNA: TGTGCCAGCGGACCGACCGTTTCCTACGAGCAGTACTTC; CDR3: CASGPTVSYEQYF
V: TRBV4-2; D: TRBD2; size: once; J: TRBJ2-7; DNA: TGTGCCAGCAGCTCCCGTCCTAGCGGGTATATTAGCTCCTCCTACGAGCAGTACTTC; CDR3: CASSSRPSGYISSSYEQYF
V: TRBV27; D: NA; size: NA; J: TRBJ1-1; DNA: TGTGCCAGCAGTCCGCTTTGGGGGGCGCAGACTGAAGCTTTCTTT; CDR3: CASSPLWGAQTEAFF
V: TRBV9; D: NA; size: NA; J: TRBJ2-7; DNA: TGTGCCAGCAGCCCCAGGGTCGCGCAATCCTACGAGCAGTACTTC; CDR3: CASSPRVAQSYEQYF
V: TRBV6-5; D: NA; size: NA; J: TRBJ1-1; DNA: TGTGCCAGCAGTTACAGTGGGGGGACTGAAGCTTTCTTT; CDR3: CASSYSGGTEAFF
V: TRBV9; D: NA; size: NA; J: TRBJ1-2; DNA: TGTGCCAGCAGCCCGCTAACGGGGGACTATGGCTACACCTTC; CDR3: CASSPLTGDYGYTF
V: TRBV9; D: NA; size: NA; J: TRBJ1-1; DNA: TGTGCCAGCAGCGTAGGGGGGGACACTGAAGCTTTCTTT; CDR3: CASSVGGDTEAFF
V: TRBV5-4; D: NA; size: NA; J: TRBJ2-7; DNA: TGTGCCAGCAGCTTGTCCCAGAACTCCTACGAGCAGTACTTC; CDR3: CASSLSQNSYEQYF
V: TRBV19; D: TRBD1; size: NA; J: TRBJ1-2; DNA: TGTGCCAGTAGTACAGGACAGGACGGCTACACCTTC; CDR3: CASSTGQDGYTF
V: TRBV19; D: TRBD2; size: NA; J: TRBJ2-1; DNA: TGTGCCAGTAGTACTTTAGCGGGAGTAGGCAATGAGCAGTTCTTC; CDR3: CASSTLAGVGNEQFF
V: TRBV6-6; D: TRBD1; size: NA; J: TRBJ1-5; DNA: TGTGCCAGCAGTTTACAGGGGCGCAATCAGCCCCAGCATTTT; CDR3: CASSLQGRNQPQHF
V: TRBV4-2; D: NA; size: NA; J: TRBJ2-1; DNA: TGTGCCAGCAGCGCACTAGGAAATGAGCAGTTCTTC; CDR3: CASSALGNEQFF
V: TRBV10-1; D: TRBD2; size: NA; J: TRBJ2-3; DNA: TGCGCCAGCAGTGAGGGAGCGGGAAGCACAGATACGCAGTATTTT; CDR3: CASSEGAGSTDTQYF
V: TRBV2; D: NA; size: NA; J: TRBJ2-5; DNA: TGTGCCAGCAGTGAAGCGTTAGGGGAGACCCAGTACTTC; CDR3: CASSEALGETQYF
V: TRBV2; D: NA; size: once; J: TRBJ2-3; DNA: TGTGCCACCTATGGCCCCCGGGATACGCAGTATTTT; CDR3: CATYGPRDTQYF
V: TRBV4-3; D: NA; size: medium-sized; J: TRBJ2-2; DNA: TGCGCCAGCAGCCAAGGACAGATAGCCGGGGAGCTGTTTTTT; CDR3: CASSQGQIAGELFF
V: TRBV28; D: TRBD2; size: NA; J: TRBJ2-3; DNA: TGTGCCAGCAGTTTAGTGGCAGGGAGGGAAGATACGCAGTATTTT; CDR3: CASSLVAGREDTQYF
V: TRBV21-1; D: NA; size: NA; J: TRBJ1-1; DNA: TGTGCCAGCAGCAATCGTCGCGACGGGAACACTGAAGCTTTCTTT; CDR3: CASSNRRDGNTEAFF
V: TRBV7-3; D: NA; size: medium-sized; J: TRBJ1-1; DNA: TGTGCCAGCAGCTTAAGCTGGGGAGTCGGCACTGAAGCTTTCTTT; CDR3: CASSLSWGVGTEAFF
V: TRBV7-2; D: NA; size: NA; J: TRBJ1-1; DNA: TGTGCCAGCAGCCCCACTCGCGGGGCGACTGAAGCTTTCTTT; CDR3: CASSPTRGATEAFF
V: TRBV7-9; D: NA; size: few; J: TRBJ1-2; DNA: TGTGCCAGCAGGCACCGGTGGGACGCCTATGGCTACACCTTC; CDR3: CASRHRWDAYGYTF
V: TRBV27; D: NA; size: NA; J: TRBJ1-1; DNA: TGTGCCAGCAGCCTATCACAGTACACTGAAGCTTTCTTT; CDR3: CASSLSQYTEAFF
V: TRBV19; D: NA; size: few; J: TRBJ1-5; DNA: TGTGCCAGTAGTATCTATACCCTTGGCAATCAGCCCCAGCATTTT; CDR3: CASSIYTLGNQPQHF
V: TRBV18; D: TRBD1; size: NA; J: TRBJ1-5; DNA: TGTGCCAGCTCACCTGTAGGGACAGGGAGGGCGGATCAGCCCCAGCATTTT; CDR3: CASSPVGTGRADQPQHF
V: TRBV11-3; D: NA; size: NA; J: TRBJ2-7; DNA: TGTGCCAGCAGCTCCATGGAGGTTCCCTACGAGCAGTACTTC; CDR3: CASSSMEVPYEQYF
V: TRBV11-3; D: TRBD2; size: NA; J: TRBJ2-3; DNA: TGTGCCAGCAGCCTAGATGTAGCGGGATATGGGGATACGCAGTATTTT; CDR3: CASSLDVAGYGDTQYF
V: TRBV6-5; D: TRBD2; size: NA; J: TRBJ2-7; DNA: TGTGCCAGCAGTTACGGGACTAAATACGAGCAGTACTTC; CDR3: CASSYGTKYEQYF
V: TRBV9; D: NA; size: NA; J: TRBJ2-6; DNA: TGTGCCAGCAGCGTAGCTTTAGACTCTGGGGCCAACGTCCTGACTTTC; CDR3: CASSVALDSGANVLTF
V: TRBV6-5; D: NA; size: NA; J: TRBJ1-2; DNA: TGTGCCAGCAGTTACCCTGGGGAGAATGGCTACACCTTC; CDR3: CASSYPGENGYTF
V: TRBV6-5; D: NA; size: NA; J: TRBJ1-1; DNA: TGTGCCAGCAGTTACTACGAAGGGGGCACTGAAGCTTTCTTT; CDR3: CASSYYEGGTEAFF
V: TRBV7-9; D: NA; size: few; J: TRBJ2-1; DNA: TGTGCCAGCAGCTTAGACCTGGGGGGGCCCCAGGCCGAGCAGTTCTTC; CDR3: CASSLDLGGPQAEQFF
V: TRBV22-1; D: NA; size: once; J: TRBJ2-2; DNA: TGTCCTGGGAGCGCACCCGGATCGAACACCGGGGAGCTGTTTTTT; CDR3: CPGSAPGSNTGELFF
V: TRBV2; D: TRBD2; size: NA; J: TRBJ2-2; DNA: TGTGCCAGCAGTGACGCGGGGGGATACACCGGGGAGCTGTTTTTT; CDR3: CASSDAGGYTGELFF
V: TRBV6-5; D: TRBD2; size: NA; J: TRBJ2-3; DNA: TGTGCCAGCAGCCTCCGACTAGCTTTCGCAGATACGCAGTATTTT; CDR3: CASSLRLAFADTQYF
V: TRBV6-5; D: TRBD1; size: NA; J: TRBJ2-7; DNA: TGTGCCAGCAGTCGTGGACAGGGTTCCTACGAGCAGTACTTC; CDR3: CASSRGQGSYEQYF
V: TRBV19; D: TRBD2; size: few; J: TRBJ2-1; DNA: TGTGCCAGTAGCCGGACTAGCGGGGATTACAATGAGCAGTTCTTC; CDR3: CASSRTSGDYNEQFF
V: TRBV27; D: NA; size: NA; J: TRBJ1-5; DNA: TGTGCCAGCAGTTTACAGGGGTTACTCCAGCCCCAGCATTTT; CDR3: CASSLQGLLQPQHF
V: TRBV9; D: NA; size: NA; J: TRBJ2-1; DNA: TGTGCCAGCAATTCGGGACGAGACTACAATGAGCAGTTCTTC; CDR3: CASNSGRDYNEQFF
V: TRBV27; D: NA; size: NA; J: TRBJ1-2; DNA: TGTGCCAGCACCAATACTCTCGGACGGTCTAACTATGGCTACACCTTC; CDR3: CASTNTLGRSNYGYTF
V: TRBV11-3; D: NA; size: once; J: TRBJ1-1; DNA: TGTGCCAGCAGCTTAGGCAACAAAGCTTTCTTT; CDR3: CASSLGNKAFF